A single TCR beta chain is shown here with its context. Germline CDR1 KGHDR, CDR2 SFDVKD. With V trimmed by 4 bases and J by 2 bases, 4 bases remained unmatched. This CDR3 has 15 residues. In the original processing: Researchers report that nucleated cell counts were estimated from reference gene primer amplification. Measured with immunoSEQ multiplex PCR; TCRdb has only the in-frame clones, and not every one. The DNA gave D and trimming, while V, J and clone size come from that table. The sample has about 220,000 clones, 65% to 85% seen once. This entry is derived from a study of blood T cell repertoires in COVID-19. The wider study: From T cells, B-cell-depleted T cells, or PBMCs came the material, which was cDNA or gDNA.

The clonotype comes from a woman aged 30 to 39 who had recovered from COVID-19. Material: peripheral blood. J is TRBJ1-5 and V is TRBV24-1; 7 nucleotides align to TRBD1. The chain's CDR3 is CATSEGQVGNQPQHF. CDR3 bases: TGTGCCACCAGTGAAGGACAGGTGGGCAATCAGCCCCAGCATTTT.